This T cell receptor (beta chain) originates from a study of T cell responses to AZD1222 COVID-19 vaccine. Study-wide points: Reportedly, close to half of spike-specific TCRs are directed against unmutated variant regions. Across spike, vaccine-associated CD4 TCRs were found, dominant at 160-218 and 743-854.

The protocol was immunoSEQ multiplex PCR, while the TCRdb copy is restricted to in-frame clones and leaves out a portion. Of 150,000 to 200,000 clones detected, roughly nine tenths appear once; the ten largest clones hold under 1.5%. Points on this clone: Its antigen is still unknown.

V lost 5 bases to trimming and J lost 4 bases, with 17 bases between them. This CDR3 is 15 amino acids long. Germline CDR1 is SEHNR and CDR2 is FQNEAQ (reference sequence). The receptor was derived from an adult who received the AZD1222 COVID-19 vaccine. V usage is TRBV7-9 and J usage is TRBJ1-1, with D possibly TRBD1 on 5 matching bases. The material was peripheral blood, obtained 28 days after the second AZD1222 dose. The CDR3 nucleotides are TGTGCCAGCAGCCGAGGTCGGGGACCAGCCACTGAAGCTTTCTTT. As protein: CASSRGRGPATEAFF.